The source of this TCR beta chain is a study of T cell responses to AZD1222 COVID-19 vaccine. Using immunoSEQ multiplex PCR, the repertoire was profiled, and TCRdb retains in-frame clones only, with some absent. The sample carries about 150,000 clones, roughly nine tenths recorded once. The germline CDR1 and CDR2 sequences are MNHEY and SVGEGT. V was shortened by 0 bases and J by 8 bases, with 5 bases between the two germline ends. The CDR3 length is 12 residues. V usage is TRBV6-2 or TRBV6-3 and J usage is TRBJ2-1; no clear D gene. This specimen consisted of peripheral blood, obtained 28 days after the second AZD1222 dose. The source of this sequence is an adult who received the AZD1222 COVID-19 vaccine. In DNA form, the CDR3 reads TGTGCCAGCAGTTACTCGAGCCATGAGCAGTTCTTC. This translates into CASSYSSHEQFF.